The 20 T cell receptor beta chains in this list originate from one sample, sequenced in a study of blood T cell repertoires in COVID-19. Here immunoSEQ multiplex PCR was the method, and the copy in TCRdb shows in-frame clones only, minus some. The table includes about 75,000 clones, 84% detected once. Sequencing input: peripheral blood. The origin of the receptors is a woman aged 45-65 years with acute or convalescent COVID-19.

This clone was detected a few times. The V and J genes are TRBV15 and TRBJ2-1; 7 bases line up with TRBD2. Per the germline V gene, CDR1 is LNHNV and CDR2 is YYDKDF (reference sequence). The CDR3 has 18 amino acids. J lost 4 bases, V lost 1 base, and 13 bases had no gene match. Here the CDR3 DNA reads TGTGCCACCAGCAGAGGGTGGGCGAGACCGGGGGGTTACAATGAGCAGTTCTTC. Amino acid sequence: CATSRGWARPGGYNEQFF.

Only one count was recorded for this clone. The chain's CDR3 is CASSYRGAGNQPQHF. For the CDR3, the DNA is TGTGCCAGCAGTTACCGGGGGGCGGGCAATCAGCCCCAGCATTTT. The V gene is TRBV6-2 or TRBV6-3, the J gene TRBJ1-5; D is possibly TRBD1 (6 bases). Trimming left V 2 bases short and J 2 bases short, with 10 bases between. Germline lookup yields CDR1 MNHEY and CDR2 SVGEGT. This CDR3 is 15 amino acids long.

This clone has more than one count but fewer than ten. The chain joins TRBV7-2 to TRBJ2-4; possibly TRBD2 for D (7 bases). The germline V gene encodes CDR1 SGHTA and CDR2 FQGNSA. The CDR3 has 14 amino acids. V was cut by 3 bases and J by 8 bases, with 14 bases left in between. The CDR3 sequence: CASSLGGGADIQYF. The CDR3 DNA reads TGTGCCAGCAGCTTGGGTGGGGGGGCAGACATTCAGTACTTC.

The chain joins TRBV30 to TRBJ2-7; TRBD2 matches at 8 bases. Germline values: CDR1 GTSNPN, CDR2 SVGIG (reference sequence). The length of the CDR3 is 13 residues. The V segment lost 4 bases and the J segment 6 bases; nucleotides outside the gene matches: 8. This chain's CDR3 is CAWKRGRDSEQYF. DNA of the CDR3: TGTGCCTGGAAGCGGGGGAGAGATTCCGAGCAGTACTTC.

The gene calls are TRBV18 and TRBJ1-5; D perhaps matches TRBD1 (6 bases). Germline V gene data show CDR1 as KGHSH and CDR2 as LQKENI. V was shortened by 4 bases and J by 6 bases, with 13 bases between the two germline ends. This CDR3 is built from 14 residues. Here the CDR3 DNA reads TGTGCCAGCTCACAAACAGGGTTAAGTCAGCCCCAGCATTTT. It translates to CASSQTGLSQPQHF.

CDR3 in amino acids: CASSLGVGKTGEMNTF. DNA of the CDR3: TGTGCCAGCAGCTTAGGAGTCGGGAAGACAGGGGAAATGAACACCTTC. The V call is TRBV7-2, the J call TRBJ1-2; 8 bases line up with TRBD1. Germline V gives CDR1 SGHTA, CDR2 FQGNSA. The J segment lost 12 bases and the V segment lost 1 base, leaving 16 bases of the junction unmatched. The CDR3 is 16 amino acids.

The chain recombines TRBV28 with TRBJ2-5; a possible D gene is TRBD1 (6 bases). Looked up from germline, CDR1 is MDHEN and CDR2 is SYDVKM. V was shortened by 2 bases and J by 4 bases, with 11 bases between the two germline ends. This CDR3 spans 14 amino acids. The CDR3 bases are TGTGCCAGCAGTTTACAGGGGAAGGGAGAGACCCAGTACTTC. It is translated as CASSLQGKGETQYF.

The CDR3: CASSLVSSTGPDTQYF. The CDR3 DNA follows: TGTGCCAGCAGCCTGGTAAGCTCGACAGGACCAGATACGCAGTATTTT. V usage is TRBV11-2 and J usage is TRBJ2-3, with D possibly being TRBD1 (6 bases). Germline CDR1 and CDR2: SGHAT and FQNNGV. The V end lost 5 bases, the J end lost 4 bases, and 19 bases lay between the germline ends. This CDR3 contains 16 residues.

The chain combines TRBV6-1 with TRBJ2-2; D is possibly TRBD2 (5 bases). V lost 4 bases to trimming and J lost 0 bases, with 12 bases between them. The CDR3 length is 16 residues. Germline CDR1 is MNHNS and CDR2 is SASEGT. The CDR3 DNA follows: TGTGCCAGCAGTGCCGTGCGAGCGGCGAACACCGGGGAGCTGTTTTTT. Protein: CASSAVRAANTGELFF.

The V gene is TRBV6-5, the J gene TRBJ1-2, with TRBD1 matching 8 bases. Germline CDR1 and CDR2: MNHEY and SVGAGI. The CDR3 loop spans 14 amino acids. With V trimmed by 0 bases and J by 9 bases, 6 bases remained unmatched. Written as DNA, the CDR3 is TGTGCCAGCAGTTACTCGGGACAGGCCCCTCGCTACACCTTC. Its translation: CASSYSGQAPRYTF.

The chain couples TRBV7-9 to TRBJ2-3; TRBD2 agrees at 9 bases. Per the germline V gene, CDR1 is SEHNR and CDR2 is FQNEAQ (reference sequence). V lost 4 bases, J lost 0 bases, and 8 bases stayed unmatched. The CDR3 runs to 17 residues. CDR3 amino acids: CASSSPGGRVSTDTQYF. CDR3 in DNA: TGTGCCAGCAGCTCCCCTGGCGGGAGGGTTAGCACAGATACGCAGTATTTT.

The rearrangement uses TRBV7-9 and TRBJ2-7; 7 bases map to TRBD1. Unmatched junction bases numbered 3, after V lost 1 base and J lost 6 bases. Per germline, CDR1 SEHNR and CDR2 FQNEAQ (reference sequence). The CDR3 is 13 residues long. CDR3 sequence: CASSLGQGGEQYF. CDR3 DNA sequence: TGTGCCAGCAGCTTAGGACAGGGTGGCGAGCAGTACTTC.

This clone was seen a few times. The V call is TRBV11-1, the J call TRBJ2-1; D ambiguous. Germline CDR1 reads SGHAT; CDR2 reads FQDESV (reference sequence). This CDR3 is 13 amino acids long. V was clipped by 2 bases and J by 9 bases, with 11 bases between them. The DNA of the CDR3 is TGTGCCAGCAGCTTACCCCCTAACGTTGAGCAGTTCTTC. This translates into CASSLPPNVEQFF.

The rearrangement links TRBV2 to TRBJ1-5; 7 bases line up with TRBD1. The CDR3 is 13 residues long. Germline V gene sequence: CDR1 SNHLY, CDR2 FYNNEI. The V gene end was trimmed by 5 bases and the J gene end by 7 bases; junction bases not matched to a gene: 5. The CDR3 spells CASSIQGRQPQHF. As DNA, the CDR3 is TGTGCCAGCAGTATACAGGGGAGGCAGCCCCAGCATTTT.

The rearrangement uses TRBV5-4 and TRBJ2-3; D is unresolved. The CDR3 has 14 amino acids. V was cut by 2 bases and J by 3 bases, with 10 bases left in between. Germline assignment: CDR1 SGHNT and CDR2 YYREEE (reference sequence). CDR3 bases: TGTGCCAGCAGCTTCGCCCCGCAGACAGATACGCAGTATTTT. Encoded protein: CASSFAPQTDTQYF.

The V and J genes are TRBV7-2 and TRBJ1-6; D is unclear. The CDR3 length is 14 residues. With 8 bases removed from V and 6 bases from J, the gap between germline ends came to 14 bases. The germline V gene has CDR1 SGHTA and CDR2 FQGNSA. The CDR3 loop is CASAGQVANSPLHF. CDR3 DNA sequence: TGTGCCAGCGCTGGGCAGGTGGCTAATTCACCCCTCCACTTT.

The genes are TRBV28 and TRBJ2-1, with TRBD2 matching over 13 bases. CDR3 length: 18 residues. After removal of 6 bases from V and 3 bases from J, the junction contained 11 bases not matched to a gene. CDR1 is MDHEN, CDR2 SYDVKM, per germline. CDR3 bases: TGTGCCAGCAGACAAAGCAGACTAGCGGGAGGTCACTACAATGAGCAGTTCTTC. It specifies CASRQSRLAGGHYNEQFF.

The V gene is TRBV9, the J gene TRBJ1-2; D is uncertain. V dropped 5 bases and J dropped 8 bases, with 13 bases sitting between them. The CDR3 has 12 amino acids. Germline CDR1 reads SGDLS; CDR2 reads YYNGEE. CDR3 residues: CASRKALGGYTF. In DNA, the CDR3 is TGTGCCAGCAGAAAAGCTTTGGGCGGCTACACCTTC.

V and J are TRBV4-2 and TRBJ2-2; 9 positions match TRBD2. With 0 bases clipped from V and 7 bases from J, the junction kept 9 bases outside the gene matches. The CDR3 covers 17 residues. Per germline, CDR1 LGHNA and CDR2 YNFKEQ. The CDR3 nucleotides read TGTGCCAGCAGCCAAGATGAGGCGGGGGGGCCTATCGGGGAGCTGTTTTTT. Translation gives CASSQDEAGGPIGELFF.

CDR3 amino acids: CASSVEETQYF. DNA of the CDR3: TGTGCCAGCAGTGTAGAAGAGACCCAGTACTTC. The chain links TRBV28 to TRBJ2-5; D is ambiguous. The CDR3 contains 11 residues. Looked up from germline, CDR1 is MDHEN and CDR2 is SYDVKM. V was cut by 5 bases and J by 3 bases, with 4 bases left in between. The variable domain in full, completed from reference TRBV28 and TRBJ2-5, reads DVKVTQSSRYLVKRTGEKVFLECVQDMDHENMFWYRQDPGLGLRLIYFSYDVKMKEKGDIPEGYSVSREKKERFSLILESASTNQTSMYLCASSVEETQYFGPGTRLLVL.